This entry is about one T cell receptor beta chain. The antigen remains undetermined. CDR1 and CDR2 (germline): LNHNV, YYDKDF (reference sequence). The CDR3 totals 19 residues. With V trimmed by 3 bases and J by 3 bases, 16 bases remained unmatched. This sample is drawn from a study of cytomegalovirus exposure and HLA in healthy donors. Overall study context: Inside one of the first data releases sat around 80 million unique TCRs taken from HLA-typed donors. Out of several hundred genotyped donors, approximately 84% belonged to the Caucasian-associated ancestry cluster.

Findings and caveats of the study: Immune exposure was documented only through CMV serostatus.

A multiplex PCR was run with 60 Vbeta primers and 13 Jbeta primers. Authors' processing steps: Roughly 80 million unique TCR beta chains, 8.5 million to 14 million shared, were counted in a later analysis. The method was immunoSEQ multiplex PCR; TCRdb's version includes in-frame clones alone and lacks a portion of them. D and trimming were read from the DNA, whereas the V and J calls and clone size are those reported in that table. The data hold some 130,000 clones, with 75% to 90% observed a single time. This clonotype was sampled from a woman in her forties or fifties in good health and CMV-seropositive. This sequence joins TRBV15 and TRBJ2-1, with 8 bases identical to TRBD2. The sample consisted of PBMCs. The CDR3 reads CATSSPVASGRANYNEQFF. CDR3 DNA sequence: TGTGCCACCAGCAGCCCGGTAGCGTCCGGGAGGGCTAACTACAATGAGCAGTTCTTC.